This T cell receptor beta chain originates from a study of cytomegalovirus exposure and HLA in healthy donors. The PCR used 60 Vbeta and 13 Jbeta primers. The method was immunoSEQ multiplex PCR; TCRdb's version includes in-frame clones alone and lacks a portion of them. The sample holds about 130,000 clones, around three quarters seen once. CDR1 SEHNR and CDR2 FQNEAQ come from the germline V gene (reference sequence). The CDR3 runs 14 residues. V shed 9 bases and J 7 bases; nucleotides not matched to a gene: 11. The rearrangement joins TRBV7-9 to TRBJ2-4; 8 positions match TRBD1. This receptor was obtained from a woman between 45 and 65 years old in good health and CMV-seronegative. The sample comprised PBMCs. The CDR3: CAREPVTGANIQYF. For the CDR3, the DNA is TGTGCCAGAGAGCCGGTGACAGGGGCGAACATTCAGTACTTC.